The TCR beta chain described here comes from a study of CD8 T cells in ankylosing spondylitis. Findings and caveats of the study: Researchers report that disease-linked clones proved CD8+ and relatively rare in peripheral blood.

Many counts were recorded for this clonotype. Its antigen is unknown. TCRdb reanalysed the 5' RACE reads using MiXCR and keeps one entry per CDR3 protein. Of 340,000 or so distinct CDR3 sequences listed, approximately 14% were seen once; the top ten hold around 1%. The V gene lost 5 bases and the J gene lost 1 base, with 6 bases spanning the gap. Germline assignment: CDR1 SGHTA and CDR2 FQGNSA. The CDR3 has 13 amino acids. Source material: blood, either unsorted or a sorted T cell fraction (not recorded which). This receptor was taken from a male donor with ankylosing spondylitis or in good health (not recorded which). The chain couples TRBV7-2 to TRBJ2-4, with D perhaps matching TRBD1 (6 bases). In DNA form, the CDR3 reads TGTGCCAGCAGCACAGGGGCCAAAAACATTCAGTACTTC. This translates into CASSTGAKNIQYF.